This TCR beta chain was found in a study of blood T cells in healthy people across ages. Alongside a J-beta primer mix, a sample-barcoded 5' primer served in a second PCR lasting about 6 to 11 cycles. TCRdb redid the calling of the 5' RACE reads with MiXCR, one entry per CDR3 protein. In the table there are about 540,000 distinct CDR3 sequences, under 30% of which are singletons. This clonotype was seen more than once but under ten times. The same data also went into a second study, on T cells of mothers and their children. From that report: Each child contributed about 3 million TCR beta CDR3 reads, while each mother contributed over 8 million.

The sequencing sample was made of blood. The origin of this receptor is a boy aged 5-17 years in good health.

In nucleotides, the CDR3 is TGCAGTGCTAGAGTAATATCAGCAGGGTGGACCGGGGAGCTGTTTTTT. Translated: CSARVISAGWTGELFF. V usage is TRBV20-1 and J usage is TRBJ2-2; TRBD1 might be the D (5 bases). The CDR3 spans 16 residues. The ends were cut back, 1 base at V and 5 bases at J, with 17 bases in the middle. The germline V gene has CDR1 DFQATT and CDR2 SNEGSKA (reference sequence).